One and the same sample provided the 26 T cell receptor beta chains below, sequenced in a study of T cells after posttransplantation cyclophosphamide. Clones were sequenced by immunoSEQ multiplex PCR, and TCRdb holds only the in-frame ones, with some missing. The data list roughly 32,000 clones, none observed once; about 4.3% falls to the top ten. Specimen: PBMCs. These receptor sequences come from a woman aged 30 to 39 in good health and a related stem cell transplant donor.

The chain has TRBV18 and TRBJ2-5; maybe TRBD2 (6 bases). The germline gives CDR1 KGHSH, CDR2 LQKENI. Trimming left V 5 bases short and J 5 bases short, with 9 bases between. CDR3 length: 12 amino acids. CDR3 sequence (DNA): TGTGCCAGCTCAGGGCTAGCGGAGACCCAGTACTTC. It codes for CASSGLAETQYF.

This clone was seen ten or more times. The V gene is TRBV7-6, the J gene TRBJ1-1, with D maybe TRBD1 (6 bases). Germline values: CDR1 SGHVS, CDR2 FNYEAQ. The germline V and J ends were trimmed by 3 bases and 4 bases, with 21 bases remaining between them. This CDR3 is built from 17 residues. CDR3: CASSFISTRGGITEAFF. The DNA for the CDR3 is TGTGCCAGCAGCTTCATCAGCACCCGAGGGGGAATCACTGAAGCTTTCTTT.

This clone has ten or more counts. At the DNA level, this CDR3 is encoded by other sequences in the same sample as well. The rearrangement links TRBV7-2 to TRBJ1-5; 7 bases match TRBD1. This CDR3 region has 14 residues. The V segment lost 5 bases and the J segment 7 bases; nucleotides outside the gene matches: 8. Germline assignment: CDR1 SGHTA and CDR2 FQGNSA. CDR3 nucleotides: TGTGCCAGCAGCCCTAGACAGGGAGGGCAGCCCCAGCATTTT. Residues: CASSPRQGGQPQHF.

This clone was recorded many times. The V call is TRBV2, the J call TRBJ1-1; maybe TRBD1 (5 bases). Germline assignment: CDR1 SNHLY and CDR2 FYNNEI. The CDR3 sequence is 12 residues long. V lost 8 bases to trimming and J lost 3 bases, with 10 bases between them. This chain's CDR3 is CASGGIYTEAFF. The CDR3 DNA sequence: TGTGCCAGCGGGGGGATATACACTGAAGCTTTCTTT.

This clone was detected many times. The rearrangement uses TRBV10-1 and TRBJ1-5; D perhaps matches TRBD1 (6 bases). The CDR3 covers 13 residues. Trimming pared 5 bases from V and 5 bases from J, leaving 10 bases between. The germline gives CDR1 WNHNN, CDR2 SYGVQD (reference sequence). In DNA, the CDR3 is TGCGCCAGCAGTCAGGGGACCCATCAGCCCCAGCATTTT. This gives the protein CASSQGTHQPQHF.

In its sample, this clone was seen many times. The chain uses TRBV6-2 or TRBV6-3 and TRBJ2-3; 7 bases are a match to TRBD2. The junction had 8 bases not matched to a gene; V was cut back by 7 bases and J by 4 bases. This CDR3 contains 14 residues. Germline lookup yields CDR1 MNHEY and CDR2 SVGEGT. The chain's CDR3 is CASKRTGRADTQYF. Here the CDR3 DNA reads TGTGCCAGCAAGAGGACGGGGAGGGCAGATACGCAGTATTTT.

This clone was counted ten times or more. This chain connects TRBV27 to TRBJ1-1; 8 bases fit TRBD1. The germline CDR1 and CDR2 sequences are MNHEY and SMNVEV (reference sequence). The CDR3 extends over 17 amino acids. With 1 base clipped from V and 1 base from J, the junction kept 8 bases outside the gene matches. The CDR3 loop is CASSLWGDRPTNTEAFF. CDR3 DNA sequence: TGTGCCAGCAGTTTATGGGGGGACAGGCCGACGAACACTGAAGCTTTCTTT.

This clone has ten or more counts. V is TRBV5-1 and J is TRBJ1-1; weak D call: TRBD1 (6 bases). CDR3 length equals 15 residues. Between the trimmed V and J ends, which lost 0 bases and 1 base, there was a span of 10 bases. Germline CDR1 and CDR2: SGHRS and YFSETQ. CDR3: CASSLAPTGNTEAFF. CDR3 in DNA: TGCGCCAGCAGCTTGGCCCCGACAGGGAACACTGAAGCTTTCTTT.

This clone showed up many times. The rearrangement uses TRBV7-2 and TRBJ1-6, with 7 bases lining up with TRBD1. This CDR3 region has 16 residues. Germline V gene data show CDR1 as SGHTA and CDR2 as FQGNSA. V trimming: 2 bases; J trimming: 5 bases; junction bases outside the gene matches: 6. In nucleotides, the CDR3 is TGTGCCAGCAGCTTAAGGGGACAGTCCAATAATTCACCCCTCCACTTT. Translated, it gives CASSLRGQSNNSPLHF. The full variable domain, with the rest looked up from reference TRBV7-2 and TRBJ1-6, is GAGVSQSPSNKVTEKGKDVELRCDPISGHTALYWYRQSLGQGLEFLIYFQGNSAPDKSGLPSDRFSAERTGGSVSTLTIQRTQQEDSAVYLCASSLRGQSNNSPLHFGNGTRLTVT.

This clone showed up just a few times. The chain joins TRBV4-3 to TRBJ2-1; 10 bases line up with TRBD1. Germline V gene data show CDR1 as LGHNA and CDR2 as YSLEER. Losses at the gene ends were 0 bases for V and 7 bases for J; bases not matched to a gene: 12. This CDR3 has 18 residues. CDR3 coding DNA: TGCGCCAGCAGCCAAGATTTTGCCTGGGACAGGGGAATGAATGAGCAGTTCTTC. Protein product: CASSQDFAWDRGMNEQFF.

The sample holds many counts of this clone. V is TRBV7-9 and J is TRBJ1-6; D is undetermined. Trimming pared 2 bases from V and 7 bases from J, leaving 9 bases between. The germline CDR1 and CDR2 sequences are SEHNR and FQNEAQ (reference sequence). The CDR3 is 14 residues long. The CDR3 DNA reads as TGTGCCAGCAGCTTAAAAGGCGGGAATTCACCCCTCCACTTT. Its protein product is CASSLKGGNSPLHF.

In its sample, this clone was seen many times. The chain combines TRBV12-3 or TRBV12-4 with TRBJ1-1; 9 nucleotides agree with TRBD1. Trimming at V came to 6 bases and at J to 1 base, leaving 3 bases not matched to a gene. The CDR3 contains 14 residues. CDR3 nucleotides: TGTGCCAGCAGCCAGACAGGGGGGAACACTGAAGCTTTCTTT. It yields the protein CASSQTGGNTEAFF.

The table lists this clone with many counts. V is TRBV19 and J is TRBJ1-5; TRBD1 matches 7 bases. Germline V gene sequence: CDR1 LNHDA, CDR2 SQIVND (reference sequence). The CDR3 runs to 15 residues. V shed 7 bases and J 0 bases; nucleotides not matched to a gene: 6. CDR3 in amino acids: CASIKTGSSNQPQHF. The DNA of the CDR3 is TGTGCCAGTATAAAGACAGGGTCTAGCAATCAGCCCCAGCATTTT.

This clone was picked up a small number of times. This chain connects TRBV12-3 or TRBV12-4 to TRBJ1-6, with 7 bases identical to TRBD1. The CDR3 consists of 16 residues. The trim removed 6 bases at V and 10 bases at J, leaving 15 bases unmatched. The CDR3 nucleotides read TGTGCCAGCAGCAGAAGACAGGGAACGGTTCGATCACCCCTCCACTTT. It translates to CASSRRQGTVRSPLHF.

The rearrangement links TRBV13 to TRBJ2-7; 9 nucleotides align to TRBD2. Germline V CDR1 and CDR2: PRHDT, FYEKMQ (reference sequence). This CDR3 comprises 15 residues. J gave up 2 bases and V 5 bases, and 7 bases lay outside the gene matches. The CDR3 sequence: CASSPRPSGAYEQYF. In DNA form, the CDR3 reads TGTGCCAGCAGCCCCCGGCCTAGCGGGGCCTACGAGCAGTACTTC. The full variable domain, in which reference TRBV13 and TRBJ2-7 provide the parts outside the CDR3, is AAGVIQSPRHLIKEKRETATLKCYPIPRHDTVYWYQQGPGQDPQFLISFYEKMQSDKGSIPDRFSAQQFSDYHSELNMSSLELGDSALYFCASSPRPSGAYEQYFGPGTRLTVT.

This clone was detected many times. V is TRBV10-1 and J is TRBJ2-3; 11 positions agree with TRBD2. Unmatched junction bases numbered 4, after V lost 6 bases and J lost 2 bases. Germline CDR1 WNHNN, CDR2 SYGVQD (reference sequence). The CDR3 covers 15 residues. CDR3 coding DNA: TGCGCCAGCAGCGGGACTAGCGGAGCCACAGATACGCAGTATTTT. This codes for CASSGTSGATDTQYF.

This clone was seen at least ten times. The J gene is TRBJ1-3, the V gene TRBV28, with 7 bases aligning to TRBD1. Germline trimming cut 0 bases from V and 0 bases from J; bases unmatched to any gene: 2. The CDR3 covers 16 residues. CDR1 and CDR2 from the germline V gene are MDHEN and SYDVKM. CDR3 DNA: TGTGCCAGCAGTTTATGGGGACAGCGCTCTGGAAACACCATATATTTT. Translated: CASSLWGQRSGNTIYF.

In its sample, this clone was seen many times. This sequence joins TRBV7-2 and TRBJ1-1; 9 nucleotides align to TRBD1. The V segment lost 1 base and the J segment 7 bases; nucleotides outside the gene matches: 4. From germline, CDR1 is SGHTA and CDR2 FQGNSA. CDR3 size: 14 residues. The CDR3 reads CASSLDRGLSEAFF. As DNA, the CDR3 is TGTGCCAGCAGCTTAGACAGGGGGCTTAGTGAAGCTTTCTTT.

Ten or more counts support this clone. V is TRBV11-2 and J is TRBJ1-2, with D possibly being TRBD1 (5 bases). V lost 2 bases and J 5 bases, leaving 15 bases between the germline ends. This CDR3 spans 15 amino acids. Germline V gene lookup returns CDR1 SGHAT and CDR2 FQNNGV. The CDR3 DNA reads TGTGCCAGCAGCTTACAGGGAGGGCTAAGGTATGGCTACACCTTC. Residues: CASSLQGGLRYGYTF.

This clone was observed many times. The chain couples TRBV4-3 to TRBJ2-7; TRBD1 matches 8 bases. The V and J ends lost 4 bases and 0 bases, in that order; junction bases with no gene match: 2. The CDR3 consists of 14 residues. The germline V gene has CDR1 LGHNA and CDR2 YSLEER. The CDR3 spells CASSRGQGSYEQYF. CDR3 nucleotide sequence: TGCGCCAGCAGCCGAGGACAGGGCTCCTACGAGCAGTACTTC.

This clone came up many times. This chain's CDR3 is CASSGQGIGANEQFF. Written as DNA, the CDR3 is TGTGCCAGCAGCGGACAGGGAATTGGGGCGAATGAGCAGTTCTTC. The V and J genes are TRBV9 and TRBJ2-1; 7 nucleotides agree with TRBD1. V gave up 3 bases and J gave up 7 bases; unmatched junction bases: 10. The CDR3 is 15 amino acids. Germline-derived CDR1 and CDR2 are SGDLS and YYNGEE.

This clone was recorded many times. The V gene is TRBV12-3 or TRBV12-4, the J gene TRBJ1-1; 7 nucleotides match TRBD1. This CDR3 spans 14 amino acids. V lost 5 bases to trimming and J lost 3 bases; unmatched junction nucleotides: 6. CDR3 in DNA: TGTGCCAGCAGTCATACAGGGGCGGACACTGAAGCTTTCTTT. The encoded protein is CASSHTGADTEAFF.

In its sample, this clone was seen many times. The chain combines TRBV11-2 with TRBJ1-6; D gene ambiguous. The CDR3 consists of 15 residues. CDR1 and CDR2 (germline): SGHAT, FQNNGV. Trimming left V 7 bases short and J 10 bases short, with 20 bases between. The CDR3 sequence is CASNNGRGKRSPLHF. CDR3 coding DNA: TGTGCCAGCAACAACGGACGCGGGAAGAGATCACCCCTCCACTTT.

This clone was recorded many times. V and J are TRBV16 and TRBJ2-7; D is perhaps TRBD1 (6 bases). This CDR3 contains 13 residues. The V end lost 0 bases, the J end lost 12 bases, and 15 bases lay between the germline ends. Germline CDR1 reads KGHSY; CDR2 reads FQNENV. DNA for the CDR3: TGTGCCAGCAGCCAATCGTCACAGGGTGTTGCGTACTTC. The encoded protein is CASSQSSQGVAYF. The full variable domain, rest sourced from reference TRBV16 and TRBJ2-7, is GEEVAQTPKHLVRGEGQKAKLYCAPIKGHSYVFWYQQVLKNEFKFLISFQNENVFDETGMPKERFSAKCLPNSPCSLEIQATKLEDSAVYFCASSQSSQGVAYFGPGTRLTVT.

This clone came up many times. The chain carries TRBV5-6 and TRBJ2-1, with 9 bases identical to TRBD2. Per the germline V gene, CDR1 is SGHDT and CDR2 is YYEEEE. The CDR3 sequence is 16 residues long. After removal of 4 bases from V and 2 bases from J, the junction contained 7 bases not matched to a gene. DNA for the CDR3: TGTGCCAGCAGCCCTTTCATAGCGGGGGCCTACAATGAGCAGTTCTTC. Its protein is CASSPFIAGAYNEQFF.

This clone appeared a few times. J is TRBJ2-5 and V is TRBV29-1; D may be TRBD1 or TRBD2 (5 bases each). This CDR3 contains 13 residues. V lost 5 bases and J lost 5, with 15 bases in between. Per the germline V gene, CDR1 is SQVTM and CDR2 is ANQGSEA. Here the CDR3 DNA reads TGCAGCGTTATAAGGGTAGAGGGGGAGACCCAGTACTTC. It encodes CSVIRVEGETQYF. Variable domain in full (rest from reference TRBV29-1 and TRBJ2-5): SAVISQKPSRDICQRGTSLTIQCQVDSQVTMMFWYRQQPGQSLTLIATANQGSEATYESGFVIDKFPISRPNLTFSTLTVSNMSPEDSSIYLCSVIRVEGETQYFGPGTRLLVL.